The 14 T cell receptor beta chains listed next were all sequenced from one sample in a study of human T cells and chemical hapten exposure. Specified time point: patch test 1, 2 weeks after DPC sensitization. The treatment denotes: therapeutic diphenylcyclopropenone sensitization with weekly scalp DPC. TCRdb called the RACE reads again in MiXCR, with one record for every CDR3 protein. Of fewer than 400,000 distinct CDR3 sequences detected, approximately 6.3% appear once; the ten largest clones hold 8% to 9%. This material consisted of whole blood, taken in connection with sensitization to the hapten diphenylcyclopropenone (DPC). These receptors all come from a woman under 30 with alopecia areata. Some clones in this sample may be carry-over from other donors' samples.

This CDR3 is CASSYRVSEQYF. The CDR3 nucleotides are TGTGCCAGCAGTTACAGGGTCTCCGAGCAGTACTTC. The gene calls are TRBV6-2 or TRBV6-3 and TRBJ2-7; D gene uncertain. Germline V gene lookup returns CDR1 MNHEY and CDR2 SVGEGT. This CDR3 is built from 12 residues. Between the trimmed V and J ends, which lost 2 bases and 6 bases, there was a span of 8 bases.

This clonotype was picked up a small number of times. The chain uses TRBV7-8 and TRBJ1-2; D possibly corresponds to TRBD1 (5 bases). The V gene lost 1 base and the J gene lost 2 bases, with 11 bases spanning the gap. The germline CDR1 and CDR2 sequences are SGHVS and FQNEAQ. The length of the CDR3 is 15 residues. In nucleotides, the CDR3 is TGTGCCAGCAGCTTAGAGGCCGGGGGAAACTATGGCTACACCTTC. As protein: CASSLEAGGNYGYTF.

V usage is TRBV5-6 and J usage is TRBJ2-3; maybe TRBD2 (6 bases). The length of the CDR3 is 11 residues. CDR1 is SGHDT and CDR2 is YYEEEE in the germline V gene. V was clipped by 3 bases and J by 10 bases, with 9 bases between them. For the CDR3, the DNA is TGTGCCAGCAGCTCCCGGGAGCCGCAGTATTTT. Its protein is CASSSREPQYF.

This clonotype was observed at least ten times. The rearrangement joins TRBV6-5 to TRBJ2-3; 10 positions match TRBD2. V was pared by 6 bases and J by 1 base, with 7 bases of the junction left unmatched. There are 16 residues in the CDR3. Germline V CDR1 and CDR2: MNHEY, SVGAGI. CDR3 in amino acids: CASSPSGGAGTDTQYF. For the CDR3, the DNA is TGTGCCAGCAGCCCAAGCGGGGGGGCGGGCACAGATACGCAGTATTTT.

This clonotype has at least ten counts. The chain uses TRBV29-1 and TRBJ1-1; possibly TRBD1 for D (6 bases). Germline V gene lookup returns CDR1 SQVTM and CDR2 ANQGSEA. The CDR3 runs to 13 residues. V was trimmed by 3 bases and J by 3 bases, leaving 11 bases between them. The CDR3: CSVDMGADTEAFF. As DNA, the CDR3 is TGCAGCGTTGATATGGGGGCGGACACTGAAGCTTTCTTT.

The V and J genes are TRBV7-2 and TRBJ2-1; 7 bases match TRBD2. CDR3 length equals 15 residues. Trimming cost V 10 bases and J 0 bases; bases outside gene matches: 9. Germline V gene lookup returns CDR1 SGHTA and CDR2 FQGNSA. The CDR3 sequence is CAMRRAGSSYNEQFF. The CDR3 DNA follows: TGTGCCATGCGGAGAGCGGGGAGCTCCTACAATGAGCAGTTCTTC.

The table lists this clonotype with a few counts. The chain combines TRBV27 with TRBJ2-7, with D tentatively TRBD1 or TRBD2 (6 bases each). This CDR3 contains 13 residues. Trimming removed 6 bases from V and 4 bases from J, with 13 bases in between. In germline, CDR1 is MNHEY, CDR2 SMNVEV (reference sequence). CDR3 nucleotides: TGTGCCAGCAGACTCCAAGGGGGGTACGAGCAGTACTTC. Encoded protein: CASRLQGGYEQYF.

This clonotype was counted only a few times. The genes are TRBV4-2 and TRBJ1-2; the D is unclear. The germline V gene has CDR1 LGHNA and CDR2 YNFKEQ. The CDR3 consists of 15 residues. V shed 0 bases and J shed 0 bases, with 8 bases lying between them. The CDR3 DNA sequence: TGTGCCAGCAGCCAAGATAGAGCAGCTAACTATGGCTACACCTTC. It yields the protein CASSQDRAANYGYTF.

In its sample, this clonotype was seen many times. The genes are TRBV7-8 and TRBJ2-1; D perhaps matches TRBD2 (6 bases). The CDR3 length is 15 residues. The ends were cut back, 1 base at V and 4 bases at J, with 11 bases in the middle. Germline CDR1 reads SGHVS; CDR2 reads FQNEAQ. This CDR3 reads CASSLDLGGYNEQFF. CDR3 coding DNA: TGTGCCAGCAGCTTAGATCTAGGAGGGTACAATGAGCAGTTCTTC.

This clonotype was counted at least ten times. The chain links TRBV6-1 to TRBJ2-3; D unresolved. The CDR3 covers 15 residues. Germline lookup yields CDR1 MNHNS and CDR2 SASEGT. Trimming removed 3 bases from V and 0 bases from J, with 10 bases in between. CDR3 loop: CASSEEWKSTDTQYF. The CDR3 bases are TGTGCCAGCAGTGAGGAGTGGAAAAGCACAGATACGCAGTATTTT.

Turning to this clonotype: A junction end diverges from the germline sequence, so it may reflect a read error. The rearrangement links TRBV5-4 to TRBJ1-4; the match to TRBD1 covers 7 bases. The V gene's germline CDR1 is SGHNT and CDR2 YYREEE (reference sequence). CDR3 size: 16 residues. CDR3 nucleotides: TGTGCCAGCAGAAAACTAACAGGGGTAGTAAAAGAAAAACTGCTTTTT. This translates into CASRKLTGVVKEKLLF.

V and J are TRBV4-2 and TRBJ1-4; 8 positions agree with TRBD1. The V segment lost 1 base and the J segment 0 bases; nucleotides outside the gene matches: 4. The CDR3 is made up of 17 amino acids. The germline gives CDR1 LGHNA, CDR2 YNFKEQ. CDR3 in DNA: TGTGCCAGCAGCCAAGGCCAGGGGGCATCAACTAATGAAAAACTGTTTTTT. It encodes CASSQGQGASTNEKLFF.

This clonotype was observed at least ten times. V usage is TRBV4-2 and J usage is TRBJ2-7, with 7 bases identical to TRBD2. V lost 1 base and J lost 2; bases outside the gene matches: 8. The CDR3 runs 16 residues. The V gene's germline CDR1 is LGHNA and CDR2 YNFKEQ. CDR3 in DNA: TGTGCCAGCAGCCAAGGGGGGGGTAATAGAGCCTACGAGCAGTACTTC. As protein: CASSQGGGNRAYEQYF.

This clonotype has more than one count but fewer than ten. This chain uses TRBV27 with TRBJ2-2, with D unresolved. Trimming shortened V by 3 bases and J by 7 bases, and 6 bases separated the two germline ends. The CDR3 has 12 residues. CDR1 is MNHEY and CDR2 is SMNVEV in the germline V gene (reference sequence). The CDR3 DNA reads as TGTGCCAGCAGTTTGTTGAACGGGGAGCTGTTTTTT. It specifies CASSLLNGELFF.